This T cell receptor beta chain was sequenced during a study of T cell responses to AZD1222 COVID-19 vaccine. Study-level background: Doses given second, at about 4 or about 12 weeks, were pooled.

Data came from immunoSEQ multiplex PCR; TCRdb stores just in-frame clones and leaves some out. Among approximately 82,000 clones, 85% to 95% were seen once, and the ten largest hold around 4.9%. A note on this clone: Its antigen is unknown.

Overall study findings and caveats: As reported, nearly half of all spike-specific TCRs target variant regions that are unmutated. Most donors were white British, females outnumbered males, and clonal diversity was possibly underestimated. Repertoire collection took place solely once the T cell response had peaked.

The V gene lost 3 bases and the J gene lost 3 bases, with 15 bases spanning the gap. This CDR3 spans 16 amino acids. CDR1 is MNHEY and CDR2 is SVGEGT in the germline V gene. This clonotype was sampled from an adult in good health. Sample: peripheral blood, taken on day 0 of AZD1222 vaccination. V and J are TRBV6-2 or TRBV6-3 and TRBJ1-5; no clear D gene. CDR3 nucleotide sequence: TGTGCCAGCAGTTATTCGAGAGGGAGTACCAATCAGCCCCAGCATTTT. This encodes CASSYSRGSTNQPQHF.